This T cell receptor (beta chain) was captured by sequencing in a study of long-term antiretroviral therapy in people with HIV. Points from the study as a whole: Post-ART diversity increased but stayed below transplant donor controls. Pre-ART expanded clones dominated the repertoire at every time point.

The CDR3 has 14 amino acids. Germline assignment: CDR1 MNHEY and CDR2 SVGAGI. Trimming cost V 8 bases and J 10 bases; bases outside gene matches: 7. Run at survey level, the immunoSEQ assay was version v3.0. The assay was immunoSEQ multiplex PCR, and TCRdb's table has in-frame clones only and misses some. Of 44,000 or so clones listed, around 96% are singletons. Of note for this clone: Its target is not known.

The chain carries TRBV6-5 and TRBJ1-6, with 11 positions matching TRBD1. The sample here was unsorted PBMCs, taken 3.7 years after starting antiretroviral therapy. This clonotype was sampled from a woman aged 45-60 years with HIV. The CDR3: CASRGTGGLSPLHF. CDR3 nucleotides: TGTGCCAGCCGAGGGACAGGGGGTTTGTCACCCCTCCACTTT.